The 15 T cell receptor beta chains below come from one sample, sequenced in a study of blood T cells in healthy people across ages. Primers used in a second PCR of about 7 to 11 cycles were a sample-barcoded 5' primer and a J-beta primer mix. Each CDR3 protein is one row after TCRdb ran MiXCR on the 5' RACE reads. The repertoire holds approximately 1.5 million distinct CDR3 sequences, with approximately 43% as singletons. The sequenced material came from blood. These receptors were obtained from a woman under 30 in good health.

This clonotype has more than one count but fewer than ten. This chain joins TRBV6-2 or TRBV6-3 and TRBJ2-2, with 9 bases aligning to TRBD2. Germline CDR1 MNHEY, CDR2 SVGEGT. The CDR3 is 17 residues long. V lost 4 bases, J lost 5 bases, and 11 bases stayed unmatched. CDR3 sequence reads: CASSSSPLAGRTGELFF. Written as DNA, the CDR3 is TGTGCCAGCAGTTCAAGCCCTCTAGCGGGACGAACCGGGGAGCTGTTTTTT.

This clonotype was recorded a few times. The rearrangement uses TRBV30 and TRBJ2-7, with TRBD1 identical over 8 bases. J lost 3 bases, V lost 1 base, and 2 bases had no gene match. The germline V gene encodes CDR1 GTSNPN and CDR2 SVGIG (reference sequence). This CDR3 is 13 amino acids long. CDR3 sequence (DNA): TGTGCCTGGAGTGCAGGACAGGGCTACGAGCAGTACTTC. It yields the protein CAWSAGQGYEQYF.

V usage is TRBV20-1 and J usage is TRBJ1-4, with D possibly matching TRBD1 (5 bases). The CDR3 is made up of 13 amino acids. From germline, CDR1 is DFQATT and CDR2 SNEGSKA (reference sequence). The CDR3 nucleotides are TGCAGCGCGTTAGGGGAGGAGAATGAAAAACTGTTTTTT. Its translation: CSALGEENEKLFF.

This sequence joins TRBV20-1 and TRBJ2-2, with 8 positions matching TRBD2. The CDR3 consists of 14 residues. V trimming: 5 bases; J trimming: 8 bases; junction bases outside the gene matches: 10. Germline V gives CDR1 DFQATT, CDR2 SNEGSKA (reference sequence). This chain's CDR3 is CSAGSTSVKGELFF. The CDR3 nucleotides are TGCAGTGCTGGGTCGACTAGCGTGAAAGGGGAGCTGTTTTTT.

The rearrangement uses TRBV20-1 and TRBJ2-1; TRBD2 matches at 7 bases. The ends lost 3 bases at V and 3 bases at J; junction bases unmatched: 11. Per germline, CDR1 DFQATT and CDR2 SNEGSKA (reference sequence). The CDR3 length is 16 residues. For the CDR3, the DNA is TGCAGTGCTAGGCGGCCGTTCGGCGGGAGCTACAATGAGCAGTTCTTC. Translation: CSARRPFGGSYNEQFF.

J is TRBJ2-1 and V is TRBV9; TRBD2 matches 10 bases. Judging by the DNA end, TRBJ2-7 fits better; the J call may be wrong. The CDR3 contains 14 residues. The V gene's germline CDR1 is SGDLS and CDR2 YYNGEE. The CDR3 region is CASSQAGGYNEQYF. For the CDR3, the DNA is TGTGCCAGCAGCCAAGCGGGAGGGTACAATGAGCAGTACTTC.

The V gene is TRBV4-3, the J gene TRBJ2-1; 9 bases align to TRBD2. Germline-derived CDR1 and CDR2 are LGHNA and YSLEER. The trim removed 4 bases at V and 5 bases at J, leaving 6 bases unmatched. The CDR3 spans 15 residues. The CDR3, as DNA: TGCGCCAGCAGCCGTCGGACTAGCGAAAACAATGAGCAGTTCTTC. This sequence encodes CASSRRTSENNEQFF.

This clonotype showed up just a few times. The rearrangement uses TRBV7-9 and TRBJ2-1; D uncertain. The V and J ends lost 5 bases and 4 bases respectively, with 9 bases between them. CDR3 size: 13 residues. Looked up from germline, CDR1 is SEHNR and CDR2 is FQNEAQ (reference sequence). CDR3 protein: CASSDGRYNEQFF. The DNA for the CDR3 is TGTGCCAGCAGCGATGGCAGGTACAATGAGCAGTTCTTC.

Notes on this clonotype: The junction shows a germline mismatch at one end, possibly a read error. V is TRBV20-1 and J is TRBJ2-5, with 7 nucleotides matching TRBD2. There are 14 residues in the CDR3. Germline V lookup: CDR1 DFQATT, CDR2 SNEGSKA (reference sequence). The DNA of the CDR3 is TGCCGTGCTGGGGGGGACGCTTTTTCAGTTGGGCAGTACTTC. Its protein is CRAGGDAFSVGQYF.

V usage is TRBV25-1 and J usage is TRBJ1-6; D call uncertain. There are 14 residues in the CDR3. In germline, CDR1 is MGHDK, CDR2 SYGVNS. V was trimmed by 1 base and J by 10 bases, leaving 11 bases between them. The CDR3 DNA reads TGTGCCAGCAGTGAATTTCGGGCGCGGTCACCCCTCCACTTT. Translating it yields CASSEFRARSPLHF. Together with reference TRBV25-1 and TRBJ1-6, the CDR3 gives the full variable domain: EADIYQTPRYLVIGTGKKITLECSQTMGHDKMYWYQQDPGMELHLIHYSYGVNSTEKGDLSSESTVSRIRTEHFPLTLESARPSHTSQYLCASSEFRARSPLHFGNGTRLTVT.

V usage is TRBV21-1 and J usage is TRBJ1-5; the table gives TRBD1 as D, unverified against the DNA. TRBV21-1 is labeled a pseudogene. This CDR3 comprises 16 residues. CDR3 in DNA: TGTGCCAGCAGCAAACCGGCGGGTCGGACAGAACAGCCCCAGCATTTT. It encodes CASSKPAGRTEQPQHF.

This clonotype was counted only a few times. This chain uses TRBV27 with TRBJ1-2; D ambiguous. Trimming took off 3 bases at V and 6 bases at J, with 20 bases between the two ends. The CDR3 runs 16 residues. Germline lookup yields CDR1 MNHEY and CDR2 SMNVEV (reference sequence). The CDR3: CASSLRGGLWSDGYTF. In nucleotides, the CDR3 is TGTGCCAGCAGTTTGCGTGGTGGACTGTGGAGCGATGGCTACACCTTC.

This clonotype was detected a few times. The genes are TRBV28 and TRBJ1-5, with D maybe TRBD1 (6 bases). The CDR3 loop spans 12 amino acids. V was trimmed by 5 bases and J by 15 bases, leaving 17 bases between them. In germline, CDR1 is MDHEN, CDR2 SYDVKM. The CDR3: CASSPLPGQPHF. CDR3 in DNA: TGTGCCAGCAGTCCCCTTCCGGGACAACCGCATTTT.

Points on this clonotype: A read error may produce the germline difference seen at one junction end. The rearrangement uses TRBV4-1 and TRBJ1-2, with D possibly being TRBD1 (5 bases). In germline, CDR1 is MGHRA, CDR2 YSYEKL. The CDR3 runs to 16 residues. The CDR3 loop reads CAGSLDRGGASYGYTF. For the CDR3, the DNA is TGCGCCGGCAGCCTGGATAGAGGCGGGGCATCCTATGGCTACACCTTC.

This clonotype was counted only a few times. This rearrangement joins TRBV6-5 to TRBJ2-5; TRBD2 is a possible D gene (5 bases). CDR3 length equals 17 residues. The V gene's germline CDR1 is MNHEY and CDR2 SVGAGI. The V gene lost 2 bases and the J gene lost 5 bases, with 21 bases spanning the gap. The CDR3 sequence: CASSYSFTRPNRETQYF. For the CDR3, the DNA is TGTGCCAGCAGTTACAGTTTTACTAGGCCCAACCGGGAGACCCAGTACTTC.